This TCR beta chain was recovered during a study of T-cell reconstitution after alpha-beta-depleted transplantation in children (TCRdb year 2016). Regarding the complete study: The study quantitatively tracked T-cell immune reconstitution after TCRalphabeta/CD19-depleted allogeneic hematopoietic cell transplantation in children using TCR repertoire profiling.

As regards this clonotype: There is no known antigen for this receptor. Base qualities are missing; no much larger clone stands one base away.

Library preparation used PCR. The instrument was an Illumina HiSeq 2500. To normalize quantification of the TCRbeta repertoire, the TCR libraries were built with molecular barcoding that relied on unique molecular identifiers. TCRdb reprocessing: public reads trimmed at Q25 with fastp, clones called with MiXCR, in-frame beta chains kept. Entries are consolidated by CDR3 protein sequence, retaining the most common genes and DNA. The sample table holds 500,000 or so distinct CDR3 sequences, of which 30% to 35% were seen once. Around 2.3% of the sample goes to the ten largest clones. For CDR1 and CDR2, the germline V gene (reference sequence) lists LNHNV and YYDKDF. V drops 0 bases and J drops 5 bases, leaving 17 bases in between. There are 17 amino acids in the CDR3, from cysteine to phenylalanine inclusive. The CDR3 DNA has 51 bases and is translated from base 1.

The receptor comes from a human donor who donated a stem cell graft to a child with aplastic anemia. The V gene is TRBV15 and the J gene is TRBJ1-5; no D gene call is confident. The sample was PBMCs from the stem cell graft donor, taken from the stem cell graft. The CDR3 is CATSRDREVNQDQPQHF. The DNA sequence reads TGTGCCACCAGCAGAGATCGGGAAGTGAATCAAGATCAGCCCCAGCATTTT.